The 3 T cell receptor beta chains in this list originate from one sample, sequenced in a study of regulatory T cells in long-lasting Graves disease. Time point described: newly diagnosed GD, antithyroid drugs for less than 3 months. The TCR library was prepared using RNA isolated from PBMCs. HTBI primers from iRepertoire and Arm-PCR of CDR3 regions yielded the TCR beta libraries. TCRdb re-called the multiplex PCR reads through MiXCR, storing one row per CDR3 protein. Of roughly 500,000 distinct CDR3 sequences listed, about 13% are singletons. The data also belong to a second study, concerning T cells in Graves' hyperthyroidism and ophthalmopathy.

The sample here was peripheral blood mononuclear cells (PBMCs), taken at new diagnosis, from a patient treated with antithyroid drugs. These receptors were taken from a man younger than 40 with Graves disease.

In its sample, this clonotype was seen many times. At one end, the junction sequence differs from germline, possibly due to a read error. The CDR3, as DNA: TGTGCCAGTAGTATAGGGAAGATACCGTCTTTT. This sequence encodes CASSIGKIPSF. The chain has TRBV19 and TRBJ1-4, with D uncertain. The CDR3 covers 11 residues. Germline loops: CDR1 LNHDA, CDR2 SQIVND (reference sequence).

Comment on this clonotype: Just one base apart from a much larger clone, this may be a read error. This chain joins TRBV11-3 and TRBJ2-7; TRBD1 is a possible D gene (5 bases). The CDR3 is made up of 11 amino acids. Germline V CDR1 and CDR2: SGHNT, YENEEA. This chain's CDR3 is CASNLGVEQYF. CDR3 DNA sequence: TGTGCCAGCAACTTAGGGGTCGAGCAGTACTTC.

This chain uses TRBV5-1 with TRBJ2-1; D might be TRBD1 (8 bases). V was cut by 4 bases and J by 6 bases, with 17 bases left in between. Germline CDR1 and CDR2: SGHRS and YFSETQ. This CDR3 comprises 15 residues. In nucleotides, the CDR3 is TGCGCCAGCAGCCCCGGACAGGGAGGGGTCAATGAGCAGTTCTTC. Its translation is CASSPGQGGVNEQFF.